This T cell receptor beta chain was recorded in a study of T cell responses to AZD1222 COVID-19 vaccine. Overall study findings and caveats: Regions left unmutated in variants are reportedly the target of nearly half of spike-specific TCRs. At baseline, just five to seven AZD1222 recipients tested seropositive. Spike-specific TCR breadth and depth both grew after two AZD1222 doses. The study found vaccine-associated CD4 TCRs spanning spike, dominant at 160-218 and 743-854.

In the case of this clone: Its antigen remains unidentified.

Repertoires were generated with immunoSEQ multiplex PCR, while TCRdb's copy carries only in-frame clones and drops some. The table has more than 95,000 clones, roughly 92% seen once. Germline V gene data show CDR1 as MGHDK and CDR2 as SYGVNS. V trimming: 4 bases; J trimming: 4 bases; junction bases outside the gene matches: 4. The length of the CDR3 is 15 residues. The genes are TRBV25-1 and TRBJ2-1; TRBD2 agrees at 10 bases. The starting material was peripheral blood, obtained on day 0 of AZD1222 vaccination. This TCR derives from an adult in good health. CDR3 sequence (DNA): TGTGCCAGCAGTGGGGGGACTAGCGATTACAATGAGCAGTTCTTC. This sequence encodes CASSGGTSDYNEQFF.